The 29 T cell receptor beta chains presented below share a single source sample, sequenced in a study of shared clonotypes between healthy human individuals. Repertoires were generated with immunoSEQ multiplex PCR, while TCRdb's copy carries only in-frame clones and drops some. The profile shows around 2.1 million clones, roughly 95% of them singletons. Source material: naive CD4+ T cells sorted from blood. The subset is: CD45RA+ positively selected. The receptors originated from a man younger than 35 in good health.

The count of this clone is one. The J gene is TRBJ2-6, the V gene TRBV11-2; maybe TRBD1 (5 bases). This CDR3 contains 15 residues. Looked up from germline, CDR1 is SGHAT and CDR2 is FQNNGV. The V end was cut by 1 base, the J end by 3 bases, with 7 bases between. For the CDR3, the DNA is TGTGCCAGCAGCTTAGGGGGCTTTGGGGCCAACGTCCTGACTTTC. It translates to CASSLGGFGANVLTF.

With regard to this clone: Additional DNA sequences in this sample encode the identical CDR3. V usage is TRBV7-2 and J usage is TRBJ1-1; no clear D gene. Germline loops: CDR1 SGHTA, CDR2 FQGNSA. V was clipped by 4 bases and J by 2 bases, with 11 bases between them. The CDR3 has 14 residues. CDR3 protein: CASSSLGGNTEAFF. The CDR3 region has the DNA TGTGCCAGCAGCTCACTAGGTGGAAACACTGAAGCTTTCTTT.

The genes are TRBV5-4 and TRBJ2-7, with D possibly TRBD1 on 6 matching bases. Germline-derived CDR1 and CDR2 are SGHNT and YYREEE (reference sequence). The CDR3 extends over 15 amino acids. Trimming stripped 0 bases from V and 9 bases from J, with 19 bases between. CDR3 DNA sequence: TGTGCCAGCAGCTTGGGGGGACAAGTCTCGTCCGGGCAGTACTTC. Encoded protein: CASSLGGQVSSGQYF. The complete variable domain, with remaining parts taken from reference TRBV5-4 and TRBJ2-7, reads ETGVTQSPTHLIKTRGQQVTLRCSSQSGHNTVSWYQQALGQGPQFIFQYYREEENGRGNFPPRFSGLQFPNYSSELNVNALELDDSALYLCASSLGGQVSSGQYFGPGTRLTVT.

The chain joins TRBV7-9 to TRBJ2-5; no firm D call. V lost 0 bases to trimming and J lost 1 base, with 12 bases between them. There are 16 residues in the CDR3. From germline, CDR1 is SEHNR and CDR2 FQNEAQ (reference sequence). The CDR3 DNA reads as TGTGCCAGCAGCTTAGCAGGTTATGTTCGCCAAGAGACCCAGTACTTC. Translation: CASSLAGYVRQETQYF.

Remarks on this clone: Other nucleotide sequences in the sample specify the same CDR3. This chain connects TRBV6-1 to TRBJ1-5; D possibly corresponds to TRBD1 (5 bases). The CDR3 consists of 14 residues. Trimming pared 2 bases from V and 2 bases from J, leaving 7 bases between. CDR1 MNHNS and CDR2 SASEGT come from the germline V gene. The CDR3 bases are TGTGCCAGCAGTGAAATAGGGGGCAATCAGCCCCAGCATTTT. It yields the protein CASSEIGGNQPQHF.

As concerns this clone: In the same sample, other DNA sequences code for this CDR3. The chain couples TRBV6-5 to TRBJ2-3; D is ambiguous. V lost 2 bases and J lost 2, with 11 bases in between. The CDR3 runs 15 residues. Germline CDR1 MNHEY, CDR2 SVGAGI. The CDR3 DNA reads as TGTGCCAGCAGTTACGGCGGAAGTAACACAGATACGCAGTATTTT. Translated: CASSYGGSNTDTQYF.

The chain uses TRBV5-6 and TRBJ2-7, with 7 bases matching TRBD1. This CDR3 contains 15 residues. Germline V gene lookup returns CDR1 SGHDT and CDR2 YYEEEE. Trimming removed 1 base from V and 2 bases from J; junction bases left unmatched: 6. The CDR3 sequence: CASSLPGTATYEQYF. The CDR3 nucleotides are TGTGCCAGCAGCTTGCCCGGGACAGCGACCTACGAGCAGTACTTC.

Note on this clone: The sample contains more than one DNA sequence encoding this CDR3. The chain joins TRBV5-1 to TRBJ1-6; no definite D call. The V and J ends lost 0 bases and 3 bases respectively, with 1 base between them. CDR3 length: 13 amino acids. Germline V CDR1 and CDR2: SGHRS, YFSETQ. CDR3 region: CASSLDYNSPLHF. The CDR3 DNA is TGCGCCAGCAGCTTGGACTATAATTCACCCCTCCACTTT.

This chain connects TRBV18 to TRBJ2-2, with TRBD2 matching over 12 bases. Per the germline V gene, CDR1 is KGHSH and CDR2 is LQKENI. J lost 0 bases, V lost 4 bases, and 6 bases had no gene match. The CDR3 totals 18 residues. CDR3 residues: CASSQGLAGIANTGELFF. DNA of the CDR3: TGTGCCAGCTCACAAGGACTAGCGGGGATCGCGAACACCGGGGAGCTGTTTTTT.

The J gene is TRBJ2-7, the V gene TRBV5-1; 7 nucleotides agree with TRBD1. V dropped 4 bases and J dropped 0; count of bases not matched to a gene: 4. CDR3 length: 14 residues. The V gene's germline CDR1 is SGHRS and CDR2 YFSETQ. The CDR3, as DNA: TGCGCCAGCAGCGTAGGGGACAGCTCCTACGAGCAGTACTTC. Translation gives CASSVGDSSYEQYF.

This clone appeared a single time. The V gene is TRBV7-6, the J gene TRBJ2-1; D gene ambiguous. Germline assignment: CDR1 SGHVS and CDR2 FNYEAQ. There are 18 residues in the CDR3. Trimming shortened V by 4 bases and J by 0 bases, and 19 bases separated the two germline ends. DNA of the CDR3: TGTGCCAGCAGCTCCACCCCCCCCCTCGTGCTCTCCTACAATGAGCAGTTCTTC. Translating gives CASSSTPPLVLSYNEQFF. Supplemented by reference TRBV7-6 and TRBJ2-1, the full variable domain reads GAGVSQSPRYKVTKRGQDVALRCDPISGHVSLYWYRQALGQGPEFLTYFNYEAQQDKSGLPNDRFSAERPEGSISTLTIQRTEQRDSAMYRCASSSTPPLVLSYNEQFFGPGTRLTVL.

The chain carries TRBV9 and TRBJ1-1, with D perhaps TRBD1 (5 bases). Germline loops: CDR1 SGDLS, CDR2 YYNGEE. The CDR3 has 14 residues. V lost 3 bases to trimming and J lost 5 bases, with 14 bases between them. The CDR3 loop is CASSAGEGRTEAFF. The CDR3 nucleotides read TGTGCCAGCAGCGCAGGTGAGGGACGGACTGAAGCTTTCTTT. The full variable domain, with the rest looked up from reference TRBV9 and TRBJ1-1, is DSGVTQTPKHLITATGQRVTLRCSPRSGDLSVYWYQQSLDQGLQFLIQYYNGEERAKGNILERFSAQQFPDLHSELNLSSLELGDSALYFCASSAGEGRTEAFFGQGTRLTVV.

The genes are TRBV2 and TRBJ2-3, with 7 bases aligning to TRBD1. Trimming removed 7 bases from V and 2 bases from J; junction bases left unmatched: 9. The CDR3 extends over 15 amino acids. Germline V gene data show CDR1 as SNHLY and CDR2 as FYNNEI. The CDR3 DNA reads TGTGCCAGCAACCCCAACAGGGGACCCACAGATACGCAGTATTTT. Amino acids: CASNPNRGPTDTQYF.

V is TRBV11-2 and J is TRBJ2-1; 7 bases line up with TRBD2. Unmatched junction bases numbered 5, after V lost 2 bases and J lost 4 bases. Germline values: CDR1 SGHAT, CDR2 FQNNGV. The CDR3 runs 15 residues. The CDR3 region has the DNA TGTGCCAGCAGCTTACAAACGGGAGGATACAATGAGCAGTTCTTC. This sequence encodes CASSLQTGGYNEQFF.

This chain uses TRBV10-3 with TRBJ2-7, with 9 bases identical to TRBD1. The CDR3 is 14 amino acids. Unmatched junction bases numbered 9, after V lost 6 bases and J lost 6 bases. In germline, CDR1 is ENHRY, CDR2 SYGVKD. The CDR3 sequence is CAISAGTGRSEQYF. In DNA, the CDR3 is TGTGCCATCAGCGCCGGGACAGGGAGAAGCGAGCAGTACTTC.

The rearrangement links TRBV5-1 to TRBJ2-2, with 11 nucleotides matching TRBD2. CDR3 length: 16 residues. V trimming: 0 bases; J trimming: 7 bases; junction bases outside the gene matches: 5. Looked up from germline, CDR1 is SGHRS and CDR2 is YFSETQ. The CDR3 nucleotides read TGCGCCAGCAGCTTGGTCACTAGCGGGGGAGTCGGGGAGCTGTTTTTT. Its protein is CASSLVTSGGVGELFF.

The chain links TRBV10-3 to TRBJ2-7; 10 nucleotides line up with TRBD1. V lost 6 bases, J lost 2 bases, and 7 bases stayed unmatched. This CDR3 is built from 15 residues. In germline, CDR1 is ENHRY, CDR2 SYGVKD. In DNA, the CDR3 is TGTGCCATCAGCAGAGGACAGGGGGGACCCTACGAGCAGTACTTC. Translation: CAISRGQGGPYEQYF.

The gene calls are TRBV28 and TRBJ1-1; D is unresolved. The germline V gene encodes CDR1 MDHEN and CDR2 SYDVKM. V lost 5 bases, J lost 3 bases, and 7 bases lay in between. The CDR3 consists of 12 residues. The CDR3 is CASSKRHTEAFF. The CDR3 region has the DNA TGTGCCAGCAGTAAGAGGCACACTGAAGCTTTCTTT.

This rearrangement joins TRBV7-9 to TRBJ1-6; D is undetermined. This CDR3 region has 13 residues. The germline V gene encodes CDR1 SEHNR and CDR2 FQNEAQ (reference sequence). V was trimmed by 5 bases and J by 10 bases, leaving 12 bases between them. CDR3 protein: CASSLNPRSPLHF. The CDR3 region has the DNA TGTGCCAGCAGCCTCAATCCCCGGTCACCCCTCCACTTT.

The chain couples TRBV7-2 to TRBJ1-5; 10 bases align to TRBD1. Germline V gene lookup returns CDR1 SGHTA and CDR2 FQGNSA. The CDR3 is 15 amino acids. V lost 6 bases, J lost 6 bases, and 8 bases stayed unmatched. For the CDR3, the DNA is TGTGCCAGCAGTCGACAGGGGGCGTCGGGTCAGCCCCAGCATTTT. It codes for CASSRQGASGQPQHF.

Note on this clone: The sample carries other DNA sequences with the same CDR3. V usage is TRBV6-6 and J usage is TRBJ2-7; D not certain. V lost 0 bases and J lost 9, with 6 bases in between. The germline gives CDR1 MNHNY, CDR2 SVGAGI (reference sequence). The CDR3 extends over 11 amino acids. DNA of the CDR3: TGTGCCAGCAGTTACTCCGGCGGGCAGTACTTC. Translating gives CASSYSGGQYF.

The chain links TRBV5-4 to TRBJ2-3, with TRBD1 matching over 9 bases. The length of the CDR3 is 16 residues. Germline V lookup: CDR1 SGHNT, CDR2 YYREEE (reference sequence). V shed 0 bases, J shed 4 bases, and the junction held 6 bases outside the gene matches. The CDR3 DNA reads as TGTGCCAGCAGCTTGGACTTACAGGGGGCGTCAGATACGCAGTATTTT. Its translation: CASSLDLQGASDTQYF.

In this sample, this clone turned up once. The genes are TRBV28 and TRBJ1-5; D may be TRBD1 (5 bases). This CDR3 is built from 14 residues. Germline assignment: CDR1 MDHEN and CDR2 SYDVKM. V lost 6 bases and J lost 4, with 13 bases in between. The CDR3 region has the DNA TGTGCCAGCAGCACGGGACCGCCTAATCAGCCCCAGCATTTT. Protein product: CASSTGPPNQPQHF.

V is TRBV5-1 and J is TRBJ2-5; TRBD2 matches 10 bases. The CDR3 totals 15 residues. With 4 bases clipped from V and 5 bases from J, the junction kept 8 bases outside the gene matches. Germline CDR1 is SGHRS and CDR2 is YFSETQ. CDR3 bases: TGCGCCAGCAGCCTAGGACGGACTAGCGGCGAGACCCAGTACTTC. Residues: CASSLGRTSGETQYF.

J is TRBJ2-1 and V is TRBV30; 7 nucleotides line up with TRBD2. V lost 5 bases, J lost 4 bases, and 11 bases stayed unmatched. The CDR3 totals 15 residues. Germline V gene lookup returns CDR1 GTSNPN and CDR2 SVGIG (reference sequence). The CDR3 here is CAWGGGGGKYNEQFF. CDR3 nucleotides: TGTGCCTGGGGCGGTGGCGGGGGAAAGTACAATGAGCAGTTCTTC. Full variable domain (outside the CDR3, taken from reference TRBV30 and TRBJ2-1): SQTIHQWPATLVQPVGSPLSLECTVEGTSNPNLYWYRQAAGRGLQLLFYSVGIGQISSEVPQNLSASRPQDRQFILSSKKLLLSDSGFYLCAWGGGGGKYNEQFFGPGTRLTVL.

The chain joins TRBV30 to TRBJ2-3; 7 nucleotides line up with TRBD1. This CDR3 spans 13 amino acids. Germline V gives CDR1 GTSNPN, CDR2 SVGIG (reference sequence). After removal of 4 bases from V and 3 bases from J, the junction contained 4 bases not matched to a gene. In DNA, the CDR3 is TGTGCCTGGAAGGGGGCAGGGACAGATACGCAGTATTTT. Translating gives CAWKGAGTDTQYF.

V and J are TRBV7-2 and TRBJ2-1, with TRBD1 as a possible D gene (6 bases). Trimming took 7 bases from V and 10 from J, leaving 14 bases between them. This CDR3 contains 12 residues. Germline loops: CDR1 SGHTA, CDR2 FQGNSA. The DNA of the CDR3 is TGTGCCAGCACCAGAACAGGGCGAGAGCAGTTCTTC. Its protein product is CASTRTGREQFF.

A note on this clone: The junction does not match germline at one end; this may be a read error. The chain carries TRBV7-7 and TRBJ2-2; 11 bases map to TRBD2. This CDR3 is 15 amino acids long. The germline gives CDR1 SSHAT, CDR2 FNYEAQ (reference sequence). The CDR3 DNA reads TGTGCTAGCAGCGAGGGACTAGCGGAGGCCGGGGAGCTGTTTTTT. Translated: CASSEGLAEAGELFF. The full variable domain, rest sourced from reference TRBV7-7 and TRBJ2-2, is GAGVSQSPRYKVTKRGQDVTLRCDPISSHATLYWYQQALGQGPEFLTYFNYEAQPDKSGLPSDRFSAERPEGSISTLTIQRTEQRDSAMYRCASSEGLAEAGELFFGEGSRLTVL.

The chain carries TRBV7-2 and TRBJ1-2; D remains unclear. V lost 5 bases, J lost 3 bases, and 13 bases lay in between. The CDR3 is 14 amino acids. Germline-derived CDR1 and CDR2 are SGHTA and FQGNSA. The CDR3 DNA reads TGTGCCAGCAGCCCGTTGGCTGGGCACTATGGCTACACCTTC. This translates into CASSPLAGHYGYTF.